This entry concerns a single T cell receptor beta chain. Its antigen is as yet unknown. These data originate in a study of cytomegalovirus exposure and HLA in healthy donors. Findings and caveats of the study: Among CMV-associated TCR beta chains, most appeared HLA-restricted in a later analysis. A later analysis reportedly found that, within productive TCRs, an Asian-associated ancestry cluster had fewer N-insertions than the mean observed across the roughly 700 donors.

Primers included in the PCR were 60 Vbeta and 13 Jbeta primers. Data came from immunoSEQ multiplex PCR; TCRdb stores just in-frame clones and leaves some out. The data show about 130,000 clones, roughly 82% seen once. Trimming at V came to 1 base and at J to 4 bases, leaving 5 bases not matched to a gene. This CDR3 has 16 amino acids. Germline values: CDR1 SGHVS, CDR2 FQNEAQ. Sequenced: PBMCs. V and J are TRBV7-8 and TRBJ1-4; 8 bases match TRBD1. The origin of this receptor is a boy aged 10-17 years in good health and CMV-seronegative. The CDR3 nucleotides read TGTGCCAGCAGCTTAGACAGGGGGAGCCATAATGAAAAACTGTTTTTT. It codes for CASSLDRGSHNEKLFF.